A single sample is the source of the 30 T cell receptor beta chains below, sequenced in a study of regulatory T cells in long-lasting Graves disease. Time point given: newly diagnosed GD, antithyroid drugs for less than 3 months. PBMCs were the source of the RNA used for TCR sequencing. Relying on iRepertoire HTBI primers and Arm-PCR of CDR3 regions, the team built TCR beta libraries. TCRdb independently ran MiXCR on the multiplex PCR reads; one entry per CDR3 protein. The sample includes 250,000 to 400,000 distinct CDR3 sequences, approximately 20% of them seen just once. Sequenced here: peripheral blood mononuclear cells (PBMCs), sampled at new diagnosis, from a patient treated with antithyroid drugs. Receptors were obtained from a female donor with Graves disease.

This clonotype was recorded many times. The chain is built from TRBV19 and TRBJ2-2; 8 nucleotides agree with TRBD1. CDR3 length equals 14 residues. CDR1 and CDR2 (germline): LNHDA, SQIVND (reference sequence). CDR3 sequence reads: CAISRTGSAGELFF. CDR3 sequence (DNA): TGTGCAATTTCGAGGACAGGGTCTGCCGGGGAGCTGTTTTTT.

This clonotype occurred a few times. This could be a read error, since a much larger clone is one nucleotide away. The genes are TRBV28 and TRBJ1-4; 8 positions match TRBD1. Germline assignment: CDR1 MDHEN and CDR2 SYDVKM. The CDR3 length is 14 residues. The CDR3 coding sequence is TGTGCCTGCAGACTTCAGGGGGCGGATGAAAAACTGTTTTTT. This codes for CACRLQGADEKLFF.

This clonotype was detected ten times or more. This sequence joins TRBV15 and TRBJ2-1, with D unclear. The DNA end is a closer match to TRBJ2-5, so the J assignment may be wrong. Germline CDR1 is LNHNV and CDR2 is YYDKDF (reference sequence). The CDR3 totals 13 residues. The CDR3 nucleotides are TGTGCCACCAGCAGGAGAAGTGAGGAGACCCAGTACTTC. Its translation is CATSRRSEETQYF.

Regarding this clonotype: It differs at one base from a far larger clone, so likely a read error. The chain recombines TRBV5-6 with TRBJ1-4; no clear D. Gene TRBJ1-6 matches the end of the DNA better, so the J call may be wrong. Germline CDR1 and CDR2: SGHDT and YYEEEE. The CDR3 runs 14 residues. The CDR3 nucleotides read TGTGCCAGCAGCTTGAGGCACCTAAATTCACCCCTCCACTTT. It specifies CASSLRHLNSPLHF.

A word on this clonotype: A much bigger clone sits one base away, suggesting this may be a read error. This chain connects TRBV28 to TRBJ2-7, with 10 bases aligning to TRBD1. V was pared by 6 bases and J by 7 bases, with 24 bases of the junction left unmatched. This CDR3 is built from 19 residues. Looked up from germline, CDR1 is MDHEN and CDR2 is SYDVKM. The CDR3 DNA follows: TGTGCCAGCAGATCTATCCGGGTTTTCTTAGGACAGGGGGTCGAGGAGCAGTACTTC. Residues: CASRSIRVFLGQGVEEQYF.

The sample holds many counts of this clonotype. V gene TRBV5-1 combines with J gene TRBJ2-3; 8 nucleotides agree with TRBD2. The CDR3 length is 15 residues. The germline V gene encodes CDR1 SGHRS and CDR2 YFSETQ. V was pared by 4 bases and J by 2 bases, with 6 bases of the junction left unmatched. The CDR3 reads CASSRAGGTTDTQYF. DNA of the CDR3: TGCGCCAGCAGCAGGGCGGGAGGCACCACAGATACGCAGTATTTT.

This clonotype was seen ten or more times. This rearrangement joins TRBV7-9 to TRBJ1-4; the D gene is possibly TRBD1 (5 bases). Trimming took off 8 bases at V and 14 bases at J, with 15 bases between the two ends. Per germline, CDR1 SEHNR and CDR2 FQNEAQ (reference sequence). This CDR3 spans 11 amino acids. The CDR3 region has the DNA TGTGCCAGCGCTCTTCGGGGGAAGCTGTTTTTT. It specifies CASALRGKLFF.

Ten or more counts support this clonotype. This CDR3 is CASSTTGQGTGEQYF. The CDR3 nucleotides read TGTGCCAGTAGTACGACGGGACAGGGGACGGGTGAGCAGTACTTC. The gene calls are TRBV19 and TRBJ2-7; 10 bases fit TRBD1. The CDR3 totals 15 residues. Losses at the gene ends were 4 bases for V and 7 bases for J; bases not matched to a gene: 10. Germline lookup yields CDR1 LNHDA and CDR2 SQIVND (reference sequence).

This clonotype was seen ten or more times. The chain links TRBV27 to TRBJ1-1; D unclear. CDR1 is MNHEY, CDR2 SMNVEV, per germline (reference sequence). Deletions cut 5 bases from V and 0 bases from J, with 22 bases between. This CDR3 is 18 amino acids long. CDR3 coding DNA: TGTGCCAGCAGTACCGCACGACCCGTCCCCGAATTGAACACTGAAGCTTTCTTT. Its protein product is CASSTARPVPELNTEAFF.

This clonotype was observed a few times. The CDR3: CAIRNPSGREGKNIQYF. The CDR3 DNA sequence: TGTGCCATCAGGAATCCCTCCGGCAGGGAGGGCAAAAACATTCAGTACTTC. The gene calls are TRBV10-3 and TRBJ2-4; 7 nucleotides match TRBD2. The CDR3 consists of 17 residues. The ends lost 6 bases at V and 3 bases at J; junction bases unmatched: 14. Germline V gene sequence: CDR1 ENHRY, CDR2 SYGVKD.

The table lists this clonotype with many counts. The chain couples TRBV7-8 to TRBJ1-2; D unresolved. CDR1 SGHVS and CDR2 FQNEAQ come from the germline V gene. V dropped 5 bases and J dropped 7 bases, with 5 bases sitting between them. The CDR3 has 10 residues. CDR3 in DNA: TGTGCCAGCAGCCAATCTGGCTACACCTTC. This encodes CASSQSGYTF.

This clonotype showed up many times. The chain couples TRBV24-1 to TRBJ2-5, with 10 bases identical to TRBD2. Germline values: CDR1 KGHDR, CDR2 SFDVKD. CDR3 length: 15 amino acids. V was clipped by 4 bases and J by 5 bases; unmatched bases: 6. CDR3 in DNA: TGTGCCACCAGTGAGGTAGCGGGAGGCGGCGAGACCCAGTACTTC. As protein: CATSEVAGGGETQYF.

The rearrangement links TRBV19 to TRBJ2-7; D remains ambiguous. The CDR3 contains 14 residues. Germline CDR1 reads LNHDA; CDR2 reads SQIVND (reference sequence). V lost 0 bases to trimming and J lost 2 bases, with 8 bases between them. CDR3 loop: CASSIDRWAYEQYF. CDR3 bases: TGTGCCAGTAGTATAGACAGGTGGGCCTACGAGCAGTACTTC.

This clonotype occurred many times. V is TRBV13 and J is TRBJ1-5; unclear D gene. The V gene lost 2 bases and the J gene lost 7 bases, with 6 bases spanning the gap. Germline V gives CDR1 PRHDT, CDR2 FYEKMQ (reference sequence). The CDR3 loop spans 12 amino acids. As DNA, the CDR3 is TGTGCCAGCAGCTTATTGGGGCAGCCCCAGCATTTT. Translating gives CASSLLGQPQHF.

In the case of this clonotype: A single base separates this from a much larger clone, so it may be a read error. The conserved phenylalanine or tryptophan is not found at the CDR3 terminus, so this likely reflects a read error. The J gene is TRBJ1-2, the V gene TRBV11-2; perhaps TRBD1 as D (6 bases). With 5 bases removed from V and 8 bases from J, the gap between germline ends came to 18 bases. Germline V gives CDR1 SGHAT, CDR2 FQNNGV. The CDR3 has 14 residues. CDR3 sequence reads: CASSPQVRGRGYTL. The DNA of the CDR3 is TGTGCCAGCAGCCCGCAGGTACGGGGGCGAGGCTACACCCTC.

This clonotype was seen ten or more times. The chain couples TRBV12-3 or TRBV12-4 to TRBJ2-5; tentatively, D is TRBD1 or TRBD2 (6 bases each). The CDR3 is 17 residues long. V was cut by 3 bases and J by 2 bases, with 19 bases left in between. The CDR3 nucleotides are TGTGCCAGCAGTTTTGGTTGGGGGGCGGGTACTCAAGAGACCCAGTACTTC. It yields the protein CASSFGWGAGTQETQYF.

This clonotype came up many times. The V and J genes are TRBV27 and TRBJ2-6, with D perhaps matching TRBD1 or TRBD2 (5 bases each). CDR1 and CDR2 from the germline V gene are MNHEY and SMNVEV (reference sequence). CDR3 length equals 15 residues. V shed 4 bases and J shed 2 bases, with 9 bases lying between them. The CDR3 coding sequence is TGTGCCAGCAGTTGGGTGGGGGCTGGGGCCAACGTCCTGACTTTC. It translates to CASSWVGAGANVLTF. Combining the CDR3 with reference TRBV27 and TRBJ2-6 gives the whole variable domain EAQVTQNPRYLITVTGKKLTVTCSQNMNHEYMSWYRQDPGLGLRQIYYSMNVEVTDKGDVPEGYKVSRKEKRNFPLILESPSPNQTSLYFCASSWVGAGANVLTFGAGSRLTVL.

The chain carries TRBV28 and TRBJ1-6; D is uncertain. Trimming removed 4 bases from V and 11 bases from J, with 21 bases in between. There are 16 residues in the CDR3. Germline CDR1 is MDHEN and CDR2 is SYDVKM. CDR3 sequence: CASSSDGKGHVPPLHF. The CDR3 DNA follows: TGTGCCAGCAGTTCCGACGGGAAAGGGCATGTGCCACCCCTCCACTTT.

Many counts were recorded for this clonotype. The V call is TRBV28, the J call TRBJ2-2, with D possibly TRBD2 on 6 matching bases. Per germline, CDR1 MDHEN and CDR2 SYDVKM. Trimming cost V 5 bases and J 6 bases, with 19 bases left between them. The CDR3 covers 16 residues. The CDR3 protein is CASSISRGKRAGELFF. CDR3 DNA: TGTGCCAGCAGTATCAGTAGGGGAAAGCGGGCCGGGGAGCTGTTTTTT.

With regard to this clonotype: This could be a read error, since a much larger clone is one nucleotide away. This chain uses TRBV6-2 or TRBV6-3 with TRBJ1-2, with unresolved D. Germline CDR1 and CDR2: MNHEY and SVGEGT. The CDR3 has 15 residues. V was pared by 4 bases and J by 2 bases, with 14 bases between. This chain's CDR3 is CASSSLAGLNYGYTF. The DNA for the CDR3 is TGTGCCAGCAGTTCTCTGGCGGGTCTCAACTATGGCTACACCTTC.

The J gene is TRBJ2-1, the V gene TRBV28; the match to TRBD2 covers 14 bases. The length of the CDR3 is 17 residues. The germline V gene has CDR1 MDHEN and CDR2 SYDVKM. V lost 4 bases, J lost 1 base, and 3 bases stayed unmatched. The CDR3 DNA reads TGTGCCAGCAGTTCCGGGACTAGCGGGAGTTCCTACAATGAGCAGTTCTTC. Amino acids: CASSSGTSGSSYNEQFF.

This chain connects TRBV13 to TRBJ2-1, with 9 bases identical to TRBD2. Germline assignment: CDR1 PRHDT and CDR2 FYEKMQ (reference sequence). This CDR3 contains 16 residues. V lost 2 bases and J lost 4; bases outside the gene matches: 6. The CDR3 DNA is TGTGCCAGCAGCTTACAAGAACTAGCGGGTTACAATGAGCAGTTCTTC. Its protein product is CASSLQELAGYNEQFF. Looking up the rest from reference TRBV13 and TRBJ2-1 gives the full variable domain: AAGVIQSPRHLIKEKRETATLKCYPIPRHDTVYWYQQGPGQDPQFLISFYEKMQSDKGSIPDRFSAQQFSDYHSELNMSSLELGDSALYFCASSLQELAGYNEQFFGPGTRLTVL.

The chain couples TRBV6-1 to TRBJ2-1, with 7 bases identical to TRBD1. The CDR3 sequence is 16 residues long. In germline, CDR1 is MNHNS, CDR2 SASEGT. V was clipped by 6 bases and J by 5 bases; unmatched bases: 13. The CDR3 reads CASRPQGKGWNNEQFF. The CDR3 nucleotides read TGTGCCAGCAGACCACAGGGGAAAGGTTGGAACAATGAGCAGTTCTTC.

The V gene is TRBV18, the J gene TRBJ2-6; 8 bases line up with TRBD1. V shed 3 bases and J 4 bases; nucleotides not matched to a gene: 11. Germline lookup yields CDR1 KGHSH and CDR2 LQKENI. This CDR3 is built from 18 residues. The CDR3 here is CASSPLRQGAPGANVLTF. The DNA for the CDR3 is TGTGCCAGCTCACCTCTTAGGCAGGGGGCGCCCGGGGCCAACGTCCTGACTTTC.

This clonotype occurred many times. The rearrangement uses TRBV25-1 and TRBJ2-2; 10 bases match TRBD2. V lost 0 bases and J lost 5; bases outside the gene matches: 9. Germline V gene data show CDR1 as MGHDK and CDR2 as SYGVNS. The CDR3 has 18 residues. CDR3 sequence: CASSEYGMASGGTGELFF. In nucleotides, the CDR3 is TGTGCCAGCAGTGAATATGGGATGGCTAGCGGGGGAACCGGGGAGCTGTTTTTT.

In this sample, this clonotype turned up many times. The chain has TRBV24-1 and TRBJ2-5; D call uncertain. Germline CDR1 and CDR2: KGHDR and SFDVKD. CDR3 length: 14 amino acids. V lost 5 bases and J 1 base, leaving 10 bases between the germline ends. Here the CDR3 reads CATSVSQAQETQYF. The CDR3 DNA sequence: TGTGCCACCAGTGTGTCGCAGGCCCAAGAGACCCAGTACTTC.

For this clonotype: With a much larger clone just one base away, this may be a read error. This rearrangement joins TRBV5-1 to TRBJ2-3; 8 bases are a match to TRBD1. Per germline, CDR1 SGHRS and CDR2 YFSETQ. The length of the CDR3 is 14 residues. Trimming removed 6 bases from V and 6 bases from J; junction bases left unmatched: 9. This chain's CDR3 is CASNLRTGRDTQYF. DNA of the CDR3: TGCGCCAGCAACTTAAGGACAGGGAGGGATACGCAGTATTTT. Full variable domain (rest looked up from reference TRBV5-1 and TRBJ2-3): KAGVTQTPRYLIKTRGQQVTLSCSPISGHRSVSWYQQTPGQGLQFLFEYFSETQRNKGNFPGRFSGRQFSNSRSEMNVSTLELGDSALYLCASNLRTGRDTQYFGPGTRLTVL.

The V gene is TRBV28, the J gene TRBJ2-1, with no clear D. This CDR3 contains 17 residues. Germline V gene data show CDR1 as MDHEN and CDR2 as SYDVKM. Trimming stripped 5 bases from V and 1 base from J, with 18 bases between. The CDR3 region has the DNA TGTGCCAGCAGTCGGAGAGAGTTTAAAGGATCCTACAATGAGCAGTTCTTC. Translated: CASSRREFKGSYNEQFF.

In its sample, this clonotype was seen many times. Written as DNA, the CDR3 is TGTGCCAGCAGTGGCGGACTTAGCGGGAGTACGAGGAAGACCCAGTACTTC. The encoded protein is CASSGGLSGSTRKTQYF. The V and J genes are TRBV2 and TRBJ2-5; 9 nucleotides align to TRBD2. After removal of 4 bases from V and 6 bases from J, the junction contained 15 bases not matched to a gene. The CDR3 runs 17 residues. Germline V gives CDR1 SNHLY, CDR2 FYNNEI.

In this sample, this clonotype turned up many times. The chain combines TRBV13 with TRBJ1-4; 8 nucleotides agree with TRBD1. J lost 8 bases, V lost 5 bases, and 7 bases had no gene match. Germline lookup yields CDR1 PRHDT and CDR2 FYEKMQ (reference sequence). The CDR3 totals 14 residues. The CDR3 sequence: CASSIGQGNEKLFF. The DNA of the CDR3 is TGTGCCAGCAGCATCGGACAGGGAAACGAAAAACTGTTTTTT.